The rows below give T cell receptor beta chains drawn from one sample of a study of T cell repertoires in cytomegalovirus infection. A single record per CDR3 protein comes from TCRdb applying MiXCR to the reads. The data hold about 300,000 distinct CDR3 sequences, with about 9.1% observed a single time. Sequenced sample: PBMCs. Source of these receptors: a human donor in good health (CMV status not recorded). Some clones in this sample may be carry-over from other donors' samples. The CDR3 runs from the conserved cysteine through the conserved F or W. Each record gives: clone size, D gene, J gene, V gene, CDR3 protein, CDR3 DNA. The D gene is left open where the match is weak. Only some rows state a clone size, as once, few, many or a class for expanded clones.

size: many; D: .; J: TRBJ2-1; V: TRBV29-1; CDR3: CSVFPGSNEQFF; DNA: TGCAGCGTTTTCCCAGGGAGCAATGAGCAGTTCTTC
size: many; D: .; J: TRBJ2-1; V: TRBV6-5; CDR3: CASSYLPDQLGAYNEQFF; DNA: TGTGCCAGCAGTTACTTACCCGACCAATTAGGGGCCTACAATGAGCAGTTCTTC
size: few; D: .; J: TRBJ2-2; V: TRBV20-1; CDR3: CSARPRGTENTGELFF; DNA: TGCAGTGCTAGACCCCGGGGGACAGAGAACACCGGGGAGCTGTTTTTT
size: many; D: .; J: TRBJ2-2; V: TRBV14; CDR3: CASSLRRWGGELFF; DNA: TGTGCCAGCAGCCTTAGACGGTGGGGCGGGGAGCTGTTTTTT
size: .; D: .; J: TRBJ2-2; V: TRBV18; CDR3: CASSDRRGTGELFF; DNA: TGTGCCAGCTCCGATCGAAGGGGTACCGGGGAGCTGTTTTTT
size: many; D: .; J: TRBJ1-1; V: TRBV13; CDR3: CASSFRGSGEAFF; DNA: TGTGCCAGCAGCTTCAGGGGCAGTGGTGAAGCTTTCTTT
size: many; D: .; J: TRBJ1-5; V: TRBV4-1; CDR3: CASSQGWVDSNQPQHF; DNA: TGCGCCAGCAGCCAAGGTTGGGTCGATAGCAATCAGCCCCAGCATTTT
size: many; D: .; J: TRBJ1-1; V: TRBV7-9; CDR3: CASSFSESHTEAFF; DNA: TGTGCCAGCAGCTTCTCCGAGTCCCACACTGAAGCTTTCTTT
size: many; D: TRBD1; J: TRBJ1-2; V: TRBV6-5; CDR3: CASSYSDRGYGYTF; DNA: TGTGCCAGCAGTTACTCCGACAGGGGTTATGGCTACACCTTC
size: many; D: .; J: TRBJ1-5; V: TRBV7-2; CDR3: CASSLARTDSNQPQHF; DNA: TGTGCCAGCAGCTTAGCGAGGACAGATAGCAATCAGCCCCAGCATTTT
size: many; D: .; J: TRBJ1-5; V: TRBV28; CDR3: CASSLGQPQHF; DNA: TGTGCCAGCAGCTTGGGTCAGCCCCAGCATTTT
size: .; D: .; J: TRBJ1-5; V: TRBV7-9; CDR3: CASSLGLTAGLNQPQHF; DNA: TGTGCCAGCAGCTTAGGCTTGACAGCGGGCCTGAATCAGCCCCAGCATTTT
size: many; D: .; J: TRBJ1-3; V: TRBV7-2; CDR3: CASSLANSGNTIYF; DNA: TGTGCCAGCAGCTTAGCCAACTCTGGAAACACCATATATTTT
size: many; D: TRBD1; J: TRBJ2-7; V: TRBV5-1; CDR3: CASSQRQGNEQYF; DNA: TGCGCCAGCAGCCAACGACAGGGGAACGAGCAGTACTTC
size: many; D: TRBD1; J: TRBJ2-1; V: TRBV29-1; CDR3: CSGGTGIHEQFF; DNA: TGCAGCGGCGGGACAGGGATTCATGAGCAGTTCTTC
size: few; D: .; J: TRBJ2-5; V: TRBV3-1; CDR3: CASSNPQETQYF; DNA: TGTGCCAGCAGCAACCCTCAAGAGACCCAGTACTTC
size: many; D: .; J: TRBJ2-1; V: TRBV19; CDR3: CASSIWGFGGNEQFF; DNA: TGTGCCAGTAGTATCTGGGGCTTTGGAGGCAATGAGCAGTTCTTC
size: .; D: .; J: TRBJ1-2; V: TRBV10-2; CDR3: CASSFSGTPRAYGYTF; DNA: TGCGCCAGCAGTTTCTCCGGGACACCCCGGGCCTATGGCTACACCTTC
size: .; D: .; J: TRBJ1-2; V: TRBV7-8; CDR3: CASSPNPGLYGYTF; DNA: TGTGCCAGCAGCCCAAATCCGGGACTCTATGGCTACACCTTC
size: .; D: .; J: TRBJ1-5; V: TRBV2; CDR3: CASSYREFNSNQPQHF; DNA: TGTGCCAGCAGTTACAGGGAATTCAATAGCAATCAGCCCCAGCATTTT
size: .; D: .; J: TRBJ1-1; V: TRBV20-1; CDR3: CSARAEVGSEAFF; DNA: TGCAGTGCTAGAGCGGAAGTAGGGTCTGAAGCTTTCTTT
size: many; D: TRBD1; J: TRBJ1-4; V: TRBV4-1; CDR3: CASSRQDRVDEKLFF; DNA: TGCGCCAGCAGCCGCCAGGACAGGGTGGATGAAAAACTGTTTTTT
size: .; D: .; J: TRBJ1-4; V: TRBV7-6; CDR3: CASSLMAVGKLFF; DNA: TGTGCCAGCAGCTTAATGGCCGTGGGGAAACTGTTTTTT
size: .; D: .; J: TRBJ2-7; V: TRBV23-1; CDR3: CASSLCQGRDEQYF; DNA: TGCGCCAGCAGTCTCTGCCAGGGAAGGGACGAGCAGTACTTC
size: .; D: TRBD1; J: TRBJ1-1; V: TRBV20-1; CDR3: CSARDRVQGAMGTEAFF; DNA: TGCAGTGCTAGAGATAGAGTACAGGGGGCGATGGGCACTGAAGCTTTCTTT
size: many; D: .; J: TRBJ2-6; V: TRBV6-2/TRBV6-3; CDR3: CASHESSGANVLTF; DNA: TGTGCCTCCCACGAGAGCTCTGGGGCCAACGTCCTGACTTTC
size: many; D: .; J: TRBJ2-3; V: TRBV6-6; CDR3: CASSLDQSILDTQYF; DNA: TGTGCCAGCAGTTTAGATCAGAGTATTTTAGATACGCAGTATTTT
size: .; D: .; J: TRBJ1-1; V: TRBV29-1; CDR3: CSAPIRDRTEAFF; DNA: TGCAGCGCCCCAATCCGGGACCGCACTGAAGCTTTCTTT
size: many; D: .; J: TRBJ2-2; V: TRBV6-2/TRBV6-3; CDR3: CASSWELGAAGELFF; DNA: TGTGCCAGCAGTTGGGAACTAGGGGCGGCCGGGGAGCTGTTTTTT